This T cell receptor (beta chain) stems from a study of blood T cell repertoires in COVID-19. Across the whole study: Sources were T cells, B-cell-depleted T cells, or PBMCs; the material itself was cDNA or gDNA.

Germline V gene lookup returns CDR1 PRHDT and CDR2 FYEKMQ (reference sequence). There are 17 residues in the CDR3. V lost 1 base, J lost 5 bases, and 5 bases stayed unmatched. In the study's own analysis: Estimates of nucleated cell counts were drawn from the amplification of reference gene primers. Sequencing used immunoSEQ multiplex PCR; TCRdb keeps in-frame clones, though not all of them. The V and J calls and clone size come from that table; D and trimming were worked out from the DNA. The sample records tens of thousands of clones, about four fifths being singletons. This TCR was sampled from a man aged 45 to 65 with active or convalescent COVID-19. This chain joins TRBV13 and TRBJ2-2, with 12 bases matching TRBD1. The sample consisted of peripheral blood. This CDR3 is CASSLARDRGRTGELFF. CDR3 nucleotide sequence: TGTGCCAGCAGCTTAGCCCGGGACAGGGGGCGAACCGGGGAGCTGTTTTTT.